These 19 T cell receptor beta chains share one sample of origin, sequenced in a study of sequential checkpoint blockade in melanoma. Sample treatment: randomized to nivolumab then ipilimumab (arm A) or the reverse (arm B). TCRdb's copy holds only in-frame clones and misses some; the assay was immunoSEQ multiplex PCR. Here the sample spans some 9,600 clones, roughly 73% being singletons. The sample was CD8+ T cells sorted from blood (inferred from file names), taken from a patient given nivolumab and ipilimumab in sequence. The receptors originated from a human donor with melanoma.

The V call is TRBV4-3, the J call TRBJ1-4; weak D call: TRBD1 (5 bases). V was clipped by 0 bases and J by 7 bases, with 12 bases between them. In germline, CDR1 is LGHNA, CDR2 YSLEER. This CDR3 spans 15 amino acids. In DNA form, the CDR3 reads TGCGCCAGCAGCCAAGATGGTCGGCAGGGTGAAAAACTGTTTTTT. Translated: CASSQDGRQGEKLFF.

This clone was counted between two and nine times. The J gene is TRBJ2-7, the V gene TRBV30, with a weak D call TRBD2 (6 bases). The CDR3 runs 13 residues. V lost 5 bases and J lost 3, with 14 bases in between. From germline, CDR1 is GTSNPN and CDR2 SVGIG (reference sequence). CDR3 amino acids: CAWGGGTVYEQYF. CDR3 sequence (DNA): TGTGCCTGGGGGGGAGGAACAGTCTACGAGCAGTACTTC.

This clone was seen once. The chain has TRBV7-2 and TRBJ2-7, with 9 bases aligning to TRBD1. From germline, CDR1 is SGHTA and CDR2 FQGNSA. This CDR3 has 14 residues. V trimming: 6 bases; J trimming: 5 bases; junction bases outside the gene matches: 8. The CDR3 spells CASSLDRGGDEQYF. DNA for the CDR3: TGTGCCAGCAGTTTGGACAGGGGAGGGGACGAGCAGTACTTC. Filled out from reference TRBV7-2 and TRBJ2-7, the complete variable domain reads GAGVSQSPSNKVTEKGKDVELRCDPISGHTALYWYRQSLGQGLEFLIYFQGNSAPDKSGLPSDRFSAERTGGSVSTLTIQRTQQEDSAVYLCASSLDRGGDEQYFGPGTRLTVT.

The rearrangement links TRBV5-6 to TRBJ1-5; D is perhaps TRBD1 (6 bases). V lost 0 bases and J 6 bases, leaving 10 bases between the germline ends. The CDR3 has 14 residues. Germline values: CDR1 SGHDT, CDR2 YYEEEE. The CDR3 DNA follows: TGTGCCAGCAGCTTGGGGCAGGGGACTCAGCCCCAGCATTTT. This encodes CASSLGQGTQPQHF.

V usage is TRBV29-1 and J usage is TRBJ1-2; D gene ambiguous. This CDR3 contains 19 residues. CDR1 is SQVTM, CDR2 ANQGSEA, per germline. Trimming shortened V by 6 bases and J by 8 bases, and 37 bases separated the two germline ends. The CDR3, as DNA: TGCAGCGTAGCAACCTGGGGAGTCTCCCAGTCTCCGTTTTTGGAAGGCTACACCTTC. Residues: CSVATWGVSQSPFLEGYTF.

The chain combines TRBV19 with TRBJ2-7; a possible D gene is TRBD2 (6 bases). The CDR3 spans 15 residues. The V gene lost 5 bases and the J gene lost 2 bases, with 16 bases spanning the gap. Germline V CDR1 and CDR2: LNHDA, SQIVND (reference sequence). CDR3 residues: CASSDWGELTYEQYF. CDR3 nucleotide sequence: TGTGCCAGTAGTGATTGGGGGGAACTTACCTACGAGCAGTACTTC.

A few counts support this clone. V is TRBV19 and J is TRBJ1-3; D is perhaps TRBD1 (5 bases). CDR3 size: 15 residues. V dropped 4 bases and J dropped 0 bases, with 10 bases sitting between them. The germline V gene encodes CDR1 LNHDA and CDR2 SQIVND (reference sequence). CDR3 nucleotide sequence: TGTGCCAGTAGTACACCCAGGGCCTCTGGAAACACCATATATTTT. Translation: CASSTPRASGNTIYF.

The rearrangement links TRBV4-1 to TRBJ2-3, with 9 positions matching TRBD2. V shed 4 bases, J shed 6 bases, and the junction held 5 bases outside the gene matches. Germline-derived CDR1 and CDR2 are MGHRA and YSYEKL. The CDR3 has 14 amino acids. In DNA form, the CDR3 reads TGCGCCAGCAGCCTTAGCGGGAGCGGGGATACGCAGTATTTT. Its translation: CASSLSGSGDTQYF.

In its sample, this clone was seen a few times. This CDR3 is also generated by other DNA sequences in the sample. The chain has TRBV19 and TRBJ2-3; 7 bases map to TRBD2. In germline, CDR1 is LNHDA, CDR2 SQIVND (reference sequence). The CDR3 is 13 amino acids. V lost 3 bases, J lost 6 bases, and 3 bases stayed unmatched. The CDR3 bases are TGTGCCAGTAGTATTGGGGGAGGGGATACGCAGTATTTT. Its translation: CASSIGGGDTQYF.

The J gene is TRBJ2-6, the V gene TRBV6-6, with 9 bases aligning to TRBD1. CDR1 MNHNY and CDR2 SVGAGI come from the germline V gene (reference sequence). CDR3 length equals 16 residues. V shed 8 bases and J 4 bases; nucleotides not matched to a gene: 9. The CDR3 loop is CASSDWTGVGANVLTF. CDR3 DNA: TGTGCCAGCTCCGATTGGACAGGGGTCGGGGCCAACGTCCTGACTTTC.

Worth noting for this clone: At the DNA level, this CDR3 is encoded by other sequences in the same sample as well. The chain is built from TRBV30 and TRBJ2-3; no reliable D call. The CDR3 has 10 amino acids. Per germline, CDR1 GTSNPN and CDR2 SVGIG (reference sequence). With 3 bases removed from V and 5 bases from J, the gap between germline ends came to 3 bases. DNA for the CDR3: TGTGCCTGGAGCCTAGATACGCAGTATTTT. It is translated as CAWSLDTQYF.

The CDR3 protein is CASSEEEGTGTYEQYF. CDR3 coding DNA: TGTGCCAGCAGTGAAGAAGAGGGGACAGGGACATACGAGCAGTACTTC. The V call is TRBV6-1, the J call TRBJ2-7; 9 bases align to TRBD1. CDR3 length: 16 amino acids. Germline V gene sequence: CDR1 MNHNS, CDR2 SASEGT. V trimming: 1 base; J trimming: 4 bases; junction bases outside the gene matches: 8.

This clone was found a few times. The chain has TRBV5-1 and TRBJ1-2; D gene ambiguous. Germline CDR1 is SGHRS and CDR2 is YFSETQ. The CDR3 sequence is 14 residues long. The V end was cut by 4 bases, the J end by 8 bases, with 18 bases between. Here the CDR3 reads CASSHDNPQWGYTF. The CDR3 nucleotides are TGCGCCAGCAGCCATGACAACCCCCAGTGGGGCTACACCTTC.

CDR3 protein: CASSLSGQGRTDTQYF. In DNA form, the CDR3 reads TGTGCCAGCAGCTTATCGGGACAGGGGCGCACAGATACGCAGTATTTT. The V call is TRBV7-8, the J call TRBJ2-3; TRBD1 matches at 10 bases. Germline V gene lookup returns CDR1 SGHVS and CDR2 FQNEAQ. CDR3 size: 16 residues. J was trimmed by 1 base and V by 2 bases; bases with no gene match: 3.

The rearrangement links TRBV28 to TRBJ2-5; TRBD2 matches at 7 bases. Germline trimming cut 8 bases from V and 1 base from J; bases unmatched to any gene: 19. Per germline, CDR1 MDHEN and CDR2 SYDVKM. The CDR3 consists of 18 residues. CDR3 DNA: TGTGCCAGCGGATGGCAGGGTGGGGCGGGAGTCCTCCAAGAGACCCAGTACTTC. It codes for CASGWQGGAGVLQETQYF.

The rearrangement joins TRBV5-6 to TRBJ2-7; no definite D call. Germline assignment: CDR1 SGHDT and CDR2 YYEEEE. With 2 bases removed from V and 0 bases from J, the gap between germline ends came to 9 bases. The CDR3 runs to 14 residues. The CDR3 loop is CASSFTISSYEQYF. In nucleotides, the CDR3 is TGTGCCAGCAGCTTTACTATTAGCTCCTACGAGCAGTACTTC.

The CDR3 is CASSVEYESEQFF. The CDR3, as DNA: TGTGCCAGCAGCGTAGAATATGAGAGTGAGCAGTTCTTC. The chain has TRBV9 and TRBJ2-1; D is undetermined. Per the germline V gene, CDR1 is SGDLS and CDR2 is YYNGEE. V was trimmed by 0 bases and J by 9 bases, leaving 10 bases between them. The CDR3 is 13 residues long.

V gene TRBV15 combines with J gene TRBJ2-1; no reliable D call. CDR3 size: 13 residues. Trimming removed 8 bases from V and 0 bases from J, with 8 bases in between. The V gene's germline CDR1 is LNHNV and CDR2 YYDKDF (reference sequence). CDR3 region: CATGKSSYNEQFF. The CDR3 region has the DNA TGTGCCACCGGTAAGAGCTCCTACAATGAGCAGTTCTTC.

V gene TRBV18 combines with J gene TRBJ2-7; 7 nucleotides agree with TRBD1. The CDR3 spans 15 residues. Germline CDR1 and CDR2: KGHSH and LQKENI. V lost 2 bases to trimming and J lost 3 bases; unmatched junction nucleotides: 7. The chain's CDR3 is CASSPWGTEGYEQYF. CDR3 bases: TGTGCCAGCTCACCATGGGGGACAGAGGGCTACGAGCAGTACTTC.